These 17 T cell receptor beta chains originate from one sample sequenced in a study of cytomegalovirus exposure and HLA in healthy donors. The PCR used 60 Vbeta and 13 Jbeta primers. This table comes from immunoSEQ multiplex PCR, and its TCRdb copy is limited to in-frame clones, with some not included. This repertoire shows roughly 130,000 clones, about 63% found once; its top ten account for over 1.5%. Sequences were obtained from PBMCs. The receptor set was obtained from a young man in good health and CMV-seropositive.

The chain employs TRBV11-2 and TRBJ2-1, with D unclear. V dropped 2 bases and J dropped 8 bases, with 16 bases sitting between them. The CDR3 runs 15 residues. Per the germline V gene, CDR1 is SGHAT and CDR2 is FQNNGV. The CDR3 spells CASSLSLYLEDEQFF. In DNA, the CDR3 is TGTGCCAGCAGCTTATCTTTATATTTAGAGGATGAGCAGTTCTTC.

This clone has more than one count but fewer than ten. The CDR3 sequence: CASSLQAGAYNEQFF. The CDR3 coding sequence is TGTGCCAGCAGTTTACAAGCGGGAGCCTACAATGAGCAGTTCTTC. The chain joins TRBV28 to TRBJ2-1; 8 nucleotides line up with TRBD2. The CDR3 is made up of 15 amino acids. J was trimmed by 2 bases and V by 2 bases; bases with no gene match: 2. Germline values: CDR1 MDHEN, CDR2 SYDVKM.

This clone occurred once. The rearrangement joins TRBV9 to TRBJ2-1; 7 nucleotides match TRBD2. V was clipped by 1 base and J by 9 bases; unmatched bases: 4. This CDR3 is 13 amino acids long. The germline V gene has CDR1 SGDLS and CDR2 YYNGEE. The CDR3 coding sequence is TGTGCCAGCAGCGTACAGGGAGGGAGTGAGCAGTTCTTC. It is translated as CASSVQGGSEQFF.

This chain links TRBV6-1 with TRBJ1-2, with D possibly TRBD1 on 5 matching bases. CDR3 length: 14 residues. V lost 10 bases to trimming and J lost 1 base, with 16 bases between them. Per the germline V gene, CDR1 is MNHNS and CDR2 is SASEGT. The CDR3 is CATIPGQVNYGYTF. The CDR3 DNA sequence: TGTGCCACCATACCAGGGCAAGTTAACTATGGCTACACCTTC.

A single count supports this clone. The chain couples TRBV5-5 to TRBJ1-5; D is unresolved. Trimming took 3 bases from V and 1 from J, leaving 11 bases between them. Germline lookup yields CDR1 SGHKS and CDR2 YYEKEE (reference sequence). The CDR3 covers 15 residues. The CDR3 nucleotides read TGTGCCAGCAGCTCTTCAACAAGAAGCAATCAGCCCCAGCATTTT. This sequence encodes CASSSSTRSNQPQHF.

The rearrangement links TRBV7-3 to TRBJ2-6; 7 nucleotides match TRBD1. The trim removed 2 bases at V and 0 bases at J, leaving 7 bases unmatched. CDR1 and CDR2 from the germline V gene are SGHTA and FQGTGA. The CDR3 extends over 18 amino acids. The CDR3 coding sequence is TGTGCCAGCAGCTTACGAAGGACAGGAAACTCTGGGGCCAACGTCCTGACTTTC. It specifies CASSLRRTGNSGANVLTF.

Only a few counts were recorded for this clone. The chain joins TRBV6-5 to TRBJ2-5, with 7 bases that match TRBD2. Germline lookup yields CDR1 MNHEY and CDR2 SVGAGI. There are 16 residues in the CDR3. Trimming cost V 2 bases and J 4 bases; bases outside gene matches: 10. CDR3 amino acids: CASSYHIAGAGETQYF. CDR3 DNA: TGTGCCAGCAGTTACCACATTGCGGGAGCCGGAGAGACCCAGTACTTC.

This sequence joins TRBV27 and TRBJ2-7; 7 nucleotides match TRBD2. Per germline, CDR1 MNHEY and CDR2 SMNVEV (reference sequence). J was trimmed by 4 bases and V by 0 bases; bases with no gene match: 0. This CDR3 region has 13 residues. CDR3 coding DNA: TGTGCCAGCAGTTTATCGGGAGGGTACGAGCAGTACTTC. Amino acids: CASSLSGGYEQYF.

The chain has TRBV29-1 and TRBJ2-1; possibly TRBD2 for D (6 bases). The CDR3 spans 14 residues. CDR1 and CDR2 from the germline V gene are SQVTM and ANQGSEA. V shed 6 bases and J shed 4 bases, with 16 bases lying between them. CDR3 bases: TGCAGCGTAGAAACTCTAGCGATATACAATGAGCAGTTCTTC. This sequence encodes CSVETLAIYNEQFF.

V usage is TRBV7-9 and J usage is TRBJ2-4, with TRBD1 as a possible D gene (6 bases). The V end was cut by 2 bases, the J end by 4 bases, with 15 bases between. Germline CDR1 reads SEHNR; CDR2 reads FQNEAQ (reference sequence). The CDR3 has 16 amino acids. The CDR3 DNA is TGTGCCAGCAGCTTAAATCCGAGAGGGGGAAAAAACATTCAGTACTTC. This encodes CASSLNPRGGKNIQYF.

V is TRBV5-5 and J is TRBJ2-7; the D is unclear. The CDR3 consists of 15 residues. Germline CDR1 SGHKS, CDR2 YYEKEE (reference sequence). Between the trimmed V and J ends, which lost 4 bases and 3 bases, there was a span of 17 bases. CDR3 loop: CASSPSPSPIYEQYF. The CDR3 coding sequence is TGTGCCAGCAGCCCCTCGCCCTCCCCTATCTACGAGCAGTACTTC.

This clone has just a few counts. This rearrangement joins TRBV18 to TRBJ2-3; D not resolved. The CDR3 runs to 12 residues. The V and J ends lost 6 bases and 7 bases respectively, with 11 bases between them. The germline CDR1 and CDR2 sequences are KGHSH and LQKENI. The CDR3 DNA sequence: TGTGCCAGCTCGACCGACATGTATACGCAGTATTTT. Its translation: CASSTDMYTQYF.

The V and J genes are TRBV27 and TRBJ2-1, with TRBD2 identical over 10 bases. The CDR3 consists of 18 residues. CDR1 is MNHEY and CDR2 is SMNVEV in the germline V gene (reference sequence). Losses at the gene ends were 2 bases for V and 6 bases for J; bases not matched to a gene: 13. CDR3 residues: CASSLMGYWLAGGNEQFF. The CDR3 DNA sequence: TGTGCCAGCAGTTTAATGGGCTACTGGTTAGCGGGAGGCAATGAGCAGTTCTTC.

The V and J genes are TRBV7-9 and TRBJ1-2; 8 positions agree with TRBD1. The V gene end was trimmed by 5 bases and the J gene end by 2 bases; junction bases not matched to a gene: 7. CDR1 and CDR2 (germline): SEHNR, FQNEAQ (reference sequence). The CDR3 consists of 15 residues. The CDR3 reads CASSTPRTGNYGYTF. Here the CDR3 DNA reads TGTGCCAGCAGCACCCCTCGGACAGGGAACTATGGCTACACCTTC.

The CDR3, as DNA: TGTGCCAGTAGTATATTTCAGGGCAAATCCTACGAGCAGTACTTC. It specifies CASSIFQGKSYEQYF. The rearrangement links TRBV19 to TRBJ2-7; tentatively, D is TRBD1 (5 bases). Trimming pared 2 bases from V and 1 base from J, leaving 12 bases between. Germline V gives CDR1 LNHDA, CDR2 SQIVND (reference sequence). The CDR3 spans 15 residues. The full variable domain, in which reference TRBV19 and TRBJ2-7 provide the parts outside the CDR3, is DGGITQSPKYLFRKEGQNVTLSCEQNLNHDAMYWYRQDPGQGLRLIYYSQIVNDFQKGDIAEGYSVSREKKESFPLTVTSAQKNPTAFYLCASSIFQGKSYEQYFGPGTRLTVT.

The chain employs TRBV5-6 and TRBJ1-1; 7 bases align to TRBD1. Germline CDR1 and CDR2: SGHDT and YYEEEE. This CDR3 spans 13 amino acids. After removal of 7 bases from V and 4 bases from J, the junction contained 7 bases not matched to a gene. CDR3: CASQGVLGTEAFF. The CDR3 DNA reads TGTGCCAGCCAGGGGGTCCTGGGCACTGAAGCTTTCTTT. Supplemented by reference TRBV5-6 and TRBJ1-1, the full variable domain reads DAGVTQSPTHLIKTRGQQVTLRCSPKSGHDTVSWYQQALGQGPQFIFQYYEEEERQRGNFPDRFSGHQFPNYSSELNVNALLLGDSALYLCASQGVLGTEAFFGQGTRLTVV.

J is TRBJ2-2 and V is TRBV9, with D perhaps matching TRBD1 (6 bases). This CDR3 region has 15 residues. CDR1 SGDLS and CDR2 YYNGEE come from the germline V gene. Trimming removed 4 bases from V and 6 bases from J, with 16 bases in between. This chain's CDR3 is CASSQGQRLPGELFF. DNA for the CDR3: TGTGCCAGCAGCCAAGGACAGCGCCTCCCCGGGGAGCTGTTTTTT.